Reported below is one T cell receptor beta chain. The antigen is undetermined. The sample originates from a study of graft-versus-host responses after intestinal transplantation. Overall study context: Every recipient underwent anti-thymocyte globulin induction, then tacrolimus and steroids for around three years.

The CDR3 runs 14 residues. The germline V gene has CDR1 WSHSY and CDR2 SAAADI. The junction had 7 bases not matched to a gene; V was cut back by 3 bases and J by 10 bases. Method: immunoSEQ multiplex PCR; TCRdb's copy keeps in-frame clones and lacks some. The table records 95,000 to 150,000 clones, 95% of them present only once. V usage is TRBV10-2 and J usage is TRBJ1-5; 9 nucleotides agree with TRBD1. The sequences come from unstimulated CD8+ T cells sorted from spleen or lymph node cells, collected before intestinal transplant. The sequence was collected from a human donor who received an intestinal transplant. In DNA, the CDR3 is TGCGCCAGCAGTGAAGGACAGGGGTCGCGCCCCCAGCATTTT. This sequence encodes CASSEGQGSRPQHF.